These 26 T cell receptor beta chains came from one sample sequenced in a study of beta chain features in type 1 diabetes. Findings and caveats of the study: There was a moderate but significant shortening of TCRB CDR3s in all four CD4+ subsets of Type 1 diabetes patients.

What was sequenced were expressed TCRB transcripts, since all of the isolated RNA had been reverse transcribed. Data came from immunoSEQ multiplex PCR; TCRdb stores just in-frame clones and leaves some out. This sample has 400,000 or so clones; 10% to 15% occur once, and the top ten carry 0.0095% to 0.011%. No antigens are known for them. Specimen: naive CD4+ T cells from blood. The receptors derive from a woman between 18 and 30 years old with type 1 diabetes.

The chain carries TRBV25-1 and TRBJ2-2, with a possible D match to TRBD1 (5 bases). Trimming cost V 4 bases and J 9 bases, with 9 bases left between them. Germline CDR1 MGHDK, CDR2 SYGVNS. The CDR3 runs 12 residues. CDR3 region: CASSVQGWELFF. Written as DNA, the CDR3 is TGTGCCAGCAGTGTGCAGGGTTGGGAGCTGTTTTTT.

This clone was found a few times. V gene TRBV5-4 combines with J gene TRBJ1-5; D call uncertain. Trimming shortened V by 2 bases and J by 4 bases, and 7 bases separated the two germline ends. The CDR3 extends over 13 amino acids. Germline V CDR1 and CDR2: SGHNT, YYREEE (reference sequence). CDR3 sequence (DNA): TGTGCCAGCAGCTTAGGAGAGAATCAGCCCCAGCATTTT. This codes for CASSLGENQPQHF. The complete variable domain, with remaining parts taken from reference TRBV5-4 and TRBJ1-5, reads ETGVTQSPTHLIKTRGQQVTLRCSSQSGHNTVSWYQQALGQGPQFIFQYYREEENGRGNFPPRFSGLQFPNYSSELNVNALELDDSALYLCASSLGENQPQHFGDGTRLSIL.

The chain couples TRBV28 to TRBJ2-7; TRBD1 agrees at 7 bases. The CDR3 extends over 12 amino acids. The germline V gene has CDR1 MDHEN and CDR2 SYDVKM. The J segment lost 3 bases and the V segment lost 5 bases, leaving 1 base of the junction unmatched. The CDR3: CASSRDSYEQYF. The CDR3 region has the DNA TGTGCCAGCAGTCGGGACAGCTACGAGCAGTACTTC. Supplemented by reference TRBV28 and TRBJ2-7, the full variable domain reads DVKVTQSSRYLVKRTGEKVFLECVQDMDHENMFWYRQDPGLGLRLIYFSYDVKMKEKGDIPEGYSVSREKKERFSLILESASTNQTSMYLCASSRDSYEQYFGPGTRLTVT.

This clone was seen only a few times. The V and J genes are TRBV2 and TRBJ2-7, with D perhaps matching TRBD2 (6 bases). This CDR3 region has 15 residues. Germline assignment: CDR1 SNHLY and CDR2 FYNNEI. V gave up 3 bases and J gave up 6 bases, with 18 bases separating them. This CDR3 is CASSEEATFGGEQYF. CDR3 nucleotides: TGTGCCAGCAGTGAGGAGGCCACCTTCGGGGGCGAGCAGTACTTC.

This rearrangement joins TRBV5-1 to TRBJ1-3; the D gene is possibly TRBD1 (5 bases). This CDR3 has 16 residues. Germline CDR1 reads SGHRS; CDR2 reads YFSETQ. Trimming left V 0 bases short and J 2 bases short, with 12 bases between. DNA for the CDR3: TGCGCCAGCAGCTTGGAATTTCGGGGGACTGGAAACACCATATATTTT. Protein: CASSLEFRGTGNTIYF.

The V call is TRBV5-1, the J call TRBJ2-7; D possibly corresponds to TRBD1 (6 bases). The CDR3 covers 14 residues. V was pared by 0 bases and J by 6 bases, with 13 bases between. Germline values: CDR1 SGHRS, CDR2 YFSETQ. CDR3 nucleotide sequence: TGCGCCAGCAGCTTGGAACAGGGAATAAGCGAGCAGTACTTC. Its translation is CASSLEQGISEQYF.

The genes are TRBV19 and TRBJ2-7; 8 nucleotides agree with TRBD1. The V and J ends lost 6 bases and 1 base, in that order; junction bases with no gene match: 11. CDR1 and CDR2 from the germline V gene are LNHDA and SQIVND (reference sequence). The CDR3 extends over 16 amino acids. The CDR3 is CASSRRWGQVSYEQYF. DNA for the CDR3: TGTGCCAGTAGCCGCCGGTGGGGACAGGTTTCCTACGAGCAGTACTTC.

This clone was observed a handful of times. The V gene is TRBV5-6, the J gene TRBJ2-7; 7 nucleotides agree with TRBD1. This CDR3 region has 15 residues. The germline V gene has CDR1 SGHDT and CDR2 YYEEEE. The V segment lost 3 bases and the J segment 1 base; nucleotides outside the gene matches: 7. The CDR3 loop is CASSSGQGVSYEQYF. The CDR3 coding sequence is TGTGCCAGCAGCTCCGGCCAGGGGGTTTCCTACGAGCAGTACTTC. Full variable domain (outside the CDR3, taken from reference TRBV5-6 and TRBJ2-7): DAGVTQSPTHLIKTRGQQVTLRCSPKSGHDTVSWYQQALGQGPQFIFQYYEEEERQRGNFPDRFSGHQFPNYSSELNVNALLLGDSALYLCASSSGQGVSYEQYFGPGTRLTVT.

CDR3 DNA: TGCAGCGTTAAGGGGCAGGACAGCCCCTACGAGCAGTACTTC. Translating gives CSVKGQDSPYEQYF. The chain employs TRBV29-1 and TRBJ2-5; TRBD1 might be the D (6 bases). The end of the DNA aligns better with TRBJ2-7, so the J call may be wrong. This CDR3 region has 14 residues. Germline V gene data show CDR1 as SQVTM and CDR2 as ANQGSEA.

In this sample, this clone turned up a few times. The chain employs TRBV4-3 and TRBJ1-2, with D perhaps TRBD1 (5 bases). Germline V lookup: CDR1 LGHNA, CDR2 YSLEER. Trimming took 1 base from V and 8 from J, leaving 14 bases between them. The CDR3 sequence is 14 residues long. CDR3 sequence: CASSQGRQRDGYTF. CDR3 DNA sequence: TGCGCCAGCAGCCAAGGGCGACAGAGAGACGGCTACACCTTC.

There are a few counts of this clone. The chain combines TRBV10-3 with TRBJ2-3; possibly TRBD1 for D (5 bases). The germline V gene encodes CDR1 ENHRY and CDR2 SYGVKD. The ends were cut back, 5 bases at V and 2 bases at J, with 11 bases in the middle. This CDR3 is built from 14 residues. CDR3 nucleotides: TGTGCCATCAGTAGCAGGGAAGACACAGATACGCAGTATTTT. Its translation: CAISSREDTDTQYF.

This clone has a handful of counts. The V call is TRBV29-1, the J call TRBJ2-1; 7 positions match TRBD2. Trimming cost V 3 bases and J 7 bases; bases outside gene matches: 6. Looked up from germline, CDR1 is SQVTM and CDR2 is ANQGSEA. The CDR3 covers 13 residues. The CDR3 region has the DNA TGCAGCGTTGACCGAGGGAGGGGTAATGAGCAGTTCTTC. It encodes CSVDRGRGNEQFF.

This rearrangement joins TRBV11-1 to TRBJ1-1; D unclear. The CDR3 runs 15 residues. CDR1 and CDR2 from the germline V gene are SGHAT and FQDESV (reference sequence). V was pared by 0 bases and J by 0 bases, with 8 bases between. The CDR3 is CASSLAGRMNTEAFF. The DNA of the CDR3 is TGTGCCAGCAGCTTAGCGGGCAGAATGAACACTGAAGCTTTCTTT.

This clone showed up just a few times. The genes are TRBV2 and TRBJ2-1; 11 bases are a match to TRBD2. V dropped 6 bases and J dropped 10; count of bases not matched to a gene: 11. Germline V gene data show CDR1 as SNHLY and CDR2 as FYNNEI. There are 15 residues in the CDR3. The CDR3 is CASRAGTSGIVEQFF. Written as DNA, the CDR3 is TGTGCCAGCAGGGCCGGGACTAGCGGAATCGTCGAGCAGTTCTTC.

This clone was seen only a few times. The V gene is TRBV30, the J gene TRBJ2-3; D not resolved. V shed 3 bases and J shed 4 bases, with 11 bases lying between them. This CDR3 contains 13 residues. The germline V gene encodes CDR1 GTSNPN and CDR2 SVGIG (reference sequence). CDR3 sequence reads: CAWSHQAPDTQYF. CDR3 nucleotides: TGTGCCTGGAGCCACCAAGCTCCAGATACGCAGTATTTT. Based on the CDR3 plus reference TRBV30 and TRBJ2-3, the full variable domain is SQTIHQWPATLVQPVGSPLSLECTVEGTSNPNLYWYRQAAGRGLQLLFYSVGIGQISSEVPQNLSASRPQDRQFILSSKKLLLSDSGFYLCAWSHQAPDTQYFGPGTRLTVL.

This clone came up a few times. The chain is built from TRBV7-2 and TRBJ2-5, with unresolved D. The V gene lost 6 bases and the J gene lost 5 bases, with 10 bases spanning the gap. This CDR3 contains 12 residues. Germline V gene data show CDR1 as SGHTA and CDR2 as FQGNSA. The CDR3: CASSPLRETQYF. The CDR3 DNA reads TGTGCCAGCAGTCCCCTGAGGGAGACCCAGTACTTC. Full variable domain (rest looked up from reference TRBV7-2 and TRBJ2-5): GAGVSQSPSNKVTEKGKDVELRCDPISGHTALYWYRQSLGQGLEFLIYFQGNSAPDKSGLPSDRFSAERTGGSVSTLTIQRTQQEDSAVYLCASSPLRETQYFGPGTRLLVL.

This clone came up a few times. The gene calls are TRBV4-3 and TRBJ2-1; TRBD2 matches 13 bases. V shed 4 bases and J 9 bases; nucleotides not matched to a gene: 9. This CDR3 spans 16 amino acids. The germline CDR1 and CDR2 sequences are LGHNA and YSLEER. CDR3 coding DNA: TGCGCCAGCAGCCCAACCGGGACTAGCGGGACCTTTGAGCAGTTCTTC. Translating gives CASSPTGTSGTFEQFF.

CDR3 loop: CASSTLAGSARETQYF. The DNA for the CDR3 is TGTGCCAGCAGCACCCTAGCGGGATCCGCTCGGGAGACCCAGTACTTC. The rearrangement links TRBV7-9 to TRBJ2-5, with 9 bases fitting TRBD2. The germline V gene has CDR1 SEHNR and CDR2 FQNEAQ (reference sequence). The ends lost 5 bases at V and 5 bases at J; junction bases unmatched: 12. The CDR3 sequence is 16 residues long.

This rearrangement joins TRBV18 to TRBJ2-7; 9 positions match TRBD1. Germline trimming cut 0 bases from V and 7 bases from J; bases unmatched to any gene: 4. The germline V gene encodes CDR1 KGHSH and CDR2 LQKENI. CDR3 size: 14 residues. CDR3 sequence (DNA): TGTGCCAGCTCACCACCGGACAGGGGCGGGGAGCAGTACTTC. Translation gives CASSPPDRGGEQYF.

A few counts support this clone. This chain joins TRBV30 and TRBJ1-1; no clear D. V shed 0 bases and J shed 5 bases, with 4 bases lying between them. CDR1 GTSNPN and CDR2 SVGIG come from the germline V gene (reference sequence). The CDR3 is made up of 11 amino acids. The CDR3 region is CAWSVQTEAFF. The CDR3 region has the DNA TGTGCCTGGAGTGTCCAGACTGAAGCTTTCTTT.

CDR3 nucleotides: TGTGCCTGGAGTGGGTCGAGTAGTTCTGAGTCGTTCTTC. It yields the protein CAWSGSSSSESFF. The rearrangement uses TRBV30 and TRBJ2-1; D unresolved. Trimming stripped 1 base from V and 15 bases from J, with 19 bases between. Germline V gives CDR1 GTSNPN, CDR2 SVGIG (reference sequence). The CDR3 contains 13 residues.

V usage is TRBV7-9 and J usage is TRBJ2-3, with D possibly matching TRBD1 (6 bases). V was pared by 2 bases and J by 2 bases, with 11 bases between. CDR1 and CDR2 (germline): SEHNR, FQNEAQ (reference sequence). This CDR3 is 15 amino acids long. The CDR3 here is CASSLRTVSTDTQYF. As DNA, the CDR3 is TGTGCCAGCAGCTTAAGGACAGTTTCCACAGATACGCAGTATTTT.

V is TRBV9 and J is TRBJ1-5; D ambiguous. Trimming pared 0 bases from V and 7 bases from J, leaving 8 bases between. Germline V gene lookup returns CDR1 SGDLS and CDR2 YYNGEE. CDR3 length: 13 residues. In DNA, the CDR3 is TGTGCCAGCAGCGTAGATTTCGGGCAGCCCCAGCATTTT. It translates to CASSVDFGQPQHF.

This clone has just a few counts. This CDR3 is CSGGEPATNEKLFF. The CDR3 DNA is TGCAGCGGTGGAGAACCAGCAACTAATGAAAAACTGTTTTTT. The J gene is TRBJ1-4, the V gene TRBV29-1; D gene ambiguous. V was clipped by 7 bases and J by 0 bases, with 12 bases between them. This CDR3 region has 14 residues. Germline assignment: CDR1 SQVTM and CDR2 ANQGSEA.

Comment on this clone: Other DNA sequences in the same sample also yield this CDR3. CDR3 loop: CSVAGTDTQYF. The CDR3 DNA sequence: TGCAGCGTTGCCGGTACAGATACGCAGTATTTT. The chain employs TRBV29-1 and TRBJ2-3; D uncertain. Trimming stripped 4 bases from V and 3 bases from J, with 5 bases between. The length of the CDR3 is 11 residues. Germline loops: CDR1 SQVTM, CDR2 ANQGSEA.

V and J are TRBV19 and TRBJ2-7, with 9 bases fitting TRBD1. V shed 6 bases, J shed 6 bases, and the junction held 9 bases outside the gene matches. CDR3 size: 14 residues. The germline CDR1 and CDR2 sequences are LNHDA and SQIVND (reference sequence). CDR3 in DNA: TGTGCCAGTAGCATAATCGGGACAGGGAGCGAGCAGTACTTC. It specifies CASSIIGTGSEQYF.